Following are 18 T cell receptor beta chains from one sample sequenced in a study of blood T cell repertoires in COVID-19. Only in-frame clones appear in the TCRdb table, and some are missing; sequencing was by immunoSEQ multiplex PCR. Here the sample spans about 300,000 clones, 70% to 90% being singletons. Sequencing was performed on PBMCs or T cells enriched from blood (not recorded which). The source is a woman aged 25 to 45 who had recovered from COVID-19.

The rearrangement links TRBV18 to TRBJ2-2; the match to TRBD1 covers 8 bases. CDR3 length equals 17 residues. Looked up from germline, CDR1 is KGHSH and CDR2 is LQKENI. V lost 2 bases to trimming and J lost 4 bases; unmatched junction nucleotides: 9. CDR3 nucleotides: TGTGCCAGCTCACCATTCGGACAGGGAGGCGGCACCGGGGAGCTGTTTTTT. Amino acids: CASSPFGQGGGTGELFF.

The chain carries TRBV7-9 and TRBJ2-3, with D possibly matching TRBD2 (7 bases). The CDR3 is 15 residues long. Germline values: CDR1 SEHNR, CDR2 FQNEAQ (reference sequence). V was clipped by 5 bases and J by 4 bases, with 16 bases between them. This chain's CDR3 is CASSARGAGPDTQYF. The CDR3 DNA follows: TGTGCCAGCAGCGCCCGGGGGGCGGGCCCAGATACGCAGTATTTT.

As regards this clone: Additional DNA sequences in this sample encode the identical CDR3. The chain carries TRBV5-1 and TRBJ1-1; the D is unclear. This CDR3 spans 14 amino acids. Germline lookup yields CDR1 SGHRS and CDR2 YFSETQ. V shed 0 bases and J shed 1 base, with 7 bases lying between them. CDR3 coding DNA: TGCGCCAGCAGCTTGGGAGCCTCGAACACTGAAGCTTTCTTT. It encodes CASSLGASNTEAFF. Drawing the rest from reference TRBV5-1 and TRBJ1-1, the complete variable domain is KAGVTQTPRYLIKTRGQQVTLSCSPISGHRSVSWYQQTPGQGLQFLFEYFSETQRNKGNFPGRFSGRQFSNSRSEMNVSTLELGDSALYLCASSLGASNTEAFFGQGTRLTVV.

This chain connects TRBV6-2 or TRBV6-3 to TRBJ2-3; 8 bases align to TRBD2. Germline trimming cut 2 bases from V and 10 bases from J; bases unmatched to any gene: 8. Germline CDR1 MNHEY, CDR2 SVGEGT. The CDR3 consists of 14 residues. The CDR3 region is CASSYGTGGSPQYF. DNA for the CDR3: TGTGCCAGCAGTTACGGGACGGGGGGGTCGCCGCAGTATTTT.

The V gene is TRBV7-3, the J gene TRBJ1-2, with a possible D match to TRBD1 (6 bases). The germline CDR1 and CDR2 sequences are SGHTA and FQGTGA. CDR3 size: 15 residues. The V and J ends lost 5 bases and 0 bases respectively, with 13 bases between them. CDR3 protein: CASSPTRTANYGYTF. CDR3 DNA: TGTGCCAGCAGCCCAACGCGGACAGCTAACTATGGCTACACCTTC.

In regard to this clone: The same CDR3 also results from other DNA sequences found in this sample. V usage is TRBV19 and J usage is TRBJ1-5, with 11 bases matching TRBD1. Trimming removed 3 bases from V and 6 bases from J; junction bases left unmatched: 4. The CDR3 has 15 amino acids. CDR1 LNHDA and CDR2 SQIVND come from the germline V gene (reference sequence). This chain's CDR3 is CASSIGTGGGQPQHF. The CDR3 region has the DNA TGTGCCAGTAGTATCGGGACAGGGGGTGGTCAGCCCCAGCATTTT.

The chain combines TRBV4-3 with TRBJ1-2, with D unresolved. Germline assignment: CDR1 LGHNA and CDR2 YSLEER. CDR3 length equals 16 residues. V gave up 1 base and J gave up 5 bases, with 17 bases separating them. CDR3 region: CASSQAGSPEGYGYTF. The CDR3 DNA reads TGCGCCAGCAGCCAAGCAGGCTCCCCCGAGGGTTATGGCTACACCTTC.

The rearrangement links TRBV19 to TRBJ1-5; unclear D gene. The ends were cut back, 3 bases at V and 1 base at J, with 13 bases in the middle. Germline V gene sequence: CDR1 LNHDA, CDR2 SQIVND (reference sequence). The CDR3 spans 16 residues. The CDR3 DNA follows: TGTGCCAGTAGTATTCTCGGGATCGCAAGCAATCAGCCCCAGCATTTT. Translated: CASSILGIASNQPQHF.

This rearrangement joins TRBV10-3 to TRBJ1-2; 7 nucleotides agree with TRBD1. CDR1 ENHRY and CDR2 SYGVKD come from the germline V gene. The CDR3 covers 15 residues. With 7 bases clipped from V and 4 bases from J, the junction kept 12 bases outside the gene matches. CDR3 DNA: TGTGCCATCACCCCAGGGGGGAGAGGAGGCTATGGCTACACCTTC. Translated: CAITPGGRGGYGYTF.

This rearrangement joins TRBV5-1 to TRBJ1-1; D unresolved. This CDR3 has 13 residues. The ends were cut back, 0 bases at V and 3 bases at J, with 6 bases in the middle. CDR1 and CDR2 from the germline V gene are SGHRS and YFSETQ. The CDR3 bases are TGCGCCAGCAGCTTGGACAGAGACACTGAAGCTTTCTTT. Encoded protein: CASSLDRDTEAFF.

The chain links TRBV29-1 to TRBJ2-2; 10 nucleotides line up with TRBD1. The CDR3 is 13 residues long. Germline assignment: CDR1 SQVTM and CDR2 ANQGSEA. V lost 6 bases, J lost 4 bases, and 2 bases stayed unmatched. CDR3 bases: TGCAGCGTGGGACAGGGGCTCACCGGGGAGCTGTTTTTT. This codes for CSVGQGLTGELFF.

The V call is TRBV5-4, the J call TRBJ1-1; 9 positions match TRBD1. V dropped 7 bases and J dropped 5; count of bases not matched to a gene: 9. The germline gives CDR1 SGHNT, CDR2 YYREEE (reference sequence). The CDR3 length is 14 residues. Here the CDR3 DNA reads TGTGCCAGCTCCTCCCCGACAGGGGGGACTGAAGCTTTCTTT. This codes for CASSSPTGGTEAFF. Combining the CDR3 with reference TRBV5-4 and TRBJ1-1 gives the whole variable domain ETGVTQSPTHLIKTRGQQVTLRCSSQSGHNTVSWYQQALGQGPQFIFQYYREEENGRGNFPPRFSGLQFPNYSSELNVNALELDDSALYLCASSSPTGGTEAFFGQGTRLTVV.

The J gene is TRBJ1-4, the V gene TRBV6-5; D gene uncertain. V was trimmed by 2 bases and J by 8 bases, leaving 3 bases between them. Germline V gene lookup returns CDR1 MNHEY and CDR2 SVGAGI. The CDR3 extends over 11 amino acids. The CDR3 protein is CASSYSEKLFF. CDR3 in DNA: TGTGCCAGCAGTTACAGCGAAAAACTGTTTTTT.

The chain recombines TRBV2 with TRBJ1-6; possibly TRBD1 for D (5 bases). CDR3 length: 14 residues. V lost 5 bases and J lost 4, with 9 bases in between. CDR1 and CDR2 (germline): SNHLY, FYNNEI. This chain's CDR3 is CASSTGAYNSPLHF. As DNA, the CDR3 is TGTGCCAGCAGTACAGGTGCTTATAATTCACCCCTCCACTTT.

The CDR3 DNA follows: TGTGCCAGCTCACCAGGCAGGGCTCACGGGGAGCTGTTTTTT. Its translation: CASSPGRAHGELFF. V usage is TRBV18 and J usage is TRBJ2-2; D possibly corresponds to TRBD1 (5 bases). The CDR3 is made up of 14 amino acids. Germline CDR1 reads KGHSH; CDR2 reads LQKENI. V lost 2 bases and J lost 7, with 11 bases in between.

This rearrangement joins TRBV6-1 to TRBJ1-5; D might be TRBD1 (5 bases). Germline CDR1 is MNHNS and CDR2 is SASEGT. The ends were cut back, 3 bases at V and 0 bases at J, with 12 bases in the middle. This CDR3 is 16 amino acids long. CDR3 nucleotide sequence: TGTGCCAGCAGTGAGATGGGGCGCCTTAGCAATCAGCCCCAGCATTTT. It encodes CASSEMGRLSNQPQHF.

This chain connects TRBV9 to TRBJ1-3, with 9 bases that match TRBD1. J was trimmed by 3 bases and V by 4 bases; bases with no gene match: 8. This CDR3 is built from 16 residues. Looked up from germline, CDR1 is SGDLS and CDR2 is YYNGEE. The CDR3 DNA sequence: TGTGCCAGCAGCCACACAGGGGGCAGATTTGGAAACACCATATATTTT. Translating gives CASSHTGGRFGNTIYF.

The chain uses TRBV27 and TRBJ1-1, with D possibly being TRBD1 (6 bases). Between the trimmed V and J ends, which lost 3 bases and 1 base, there was a span of 9 bases. The CDR3 is made up of 14 amino acids. Germline CDR1 is MNHEY and CDR2 is SMNVEV (reference sequence). CDR3 in amino acids: CASSLGHSNTEAFF. CDR3 DNA sequence: TGTGCCAGCAGTTTGGGACACTCGAACACTGAAGCTTTCTTT.